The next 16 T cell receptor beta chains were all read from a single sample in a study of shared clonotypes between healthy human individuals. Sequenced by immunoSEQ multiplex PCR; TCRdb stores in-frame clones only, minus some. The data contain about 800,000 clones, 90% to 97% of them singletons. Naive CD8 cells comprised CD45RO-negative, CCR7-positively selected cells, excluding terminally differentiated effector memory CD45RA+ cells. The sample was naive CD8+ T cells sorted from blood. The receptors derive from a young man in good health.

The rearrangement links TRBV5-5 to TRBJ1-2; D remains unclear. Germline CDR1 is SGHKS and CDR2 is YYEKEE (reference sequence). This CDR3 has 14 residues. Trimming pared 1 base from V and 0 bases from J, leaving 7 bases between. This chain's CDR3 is CASSLSVANYGYTF. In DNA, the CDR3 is TGTGCCAGCAGCTTGTCGGTGGCTAACTATGGCTACACCTTC.

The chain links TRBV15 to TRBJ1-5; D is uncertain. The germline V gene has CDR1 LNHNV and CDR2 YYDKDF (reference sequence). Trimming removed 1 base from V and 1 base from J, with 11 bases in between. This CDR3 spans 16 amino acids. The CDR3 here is CATSRAPLWSNQPQHF. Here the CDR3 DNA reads TGTGCCACCAGCAGAGCCCCCCTTTGGAGCAATCAGCCCCAGCATTTT.

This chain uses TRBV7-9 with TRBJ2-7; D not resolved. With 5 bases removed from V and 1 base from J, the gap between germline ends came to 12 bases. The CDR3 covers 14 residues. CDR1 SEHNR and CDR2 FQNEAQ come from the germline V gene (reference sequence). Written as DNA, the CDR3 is TGTGCCAGCAGCCCCGGAGACGTTTCCTACGAGCAGTACTTC. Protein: CASSPGDVSYEQYF.

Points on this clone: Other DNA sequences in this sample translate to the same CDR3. The CDR3 protein is CSVADTAYEQYF. The DNA of the CDR3 is TGCAGCGTTGCAGACACAGCCTACGAGCAGTACTTC. The J gene is TRBJ2-7, the V gene TRBV29-1; no clear D gene. V was trimmed by 4 bases and J by 2 bases, leaving 9 bases between them. CDR3 length: 12 amino acids. In germline, CDR1 is SQVTM, CDR2 ANQGSEA.

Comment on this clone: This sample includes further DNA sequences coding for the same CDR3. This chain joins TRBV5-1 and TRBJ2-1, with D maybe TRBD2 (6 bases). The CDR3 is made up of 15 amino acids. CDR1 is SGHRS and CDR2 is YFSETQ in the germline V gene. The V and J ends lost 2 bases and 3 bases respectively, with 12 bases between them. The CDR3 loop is CASSFGGSSYNEQFF. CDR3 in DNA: TGCGCCAGCAGCTTTGGAGGGTCAAGCTACAATGAGCAGTTCTTC.

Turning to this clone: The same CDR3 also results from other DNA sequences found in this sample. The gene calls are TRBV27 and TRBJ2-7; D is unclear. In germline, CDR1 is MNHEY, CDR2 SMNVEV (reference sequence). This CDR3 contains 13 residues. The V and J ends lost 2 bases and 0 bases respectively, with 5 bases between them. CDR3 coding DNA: TGTGCCAGCAGTTTAACTTCCTCCTACGAGCAGTACTTC. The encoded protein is CASSLTSSYEQYF.

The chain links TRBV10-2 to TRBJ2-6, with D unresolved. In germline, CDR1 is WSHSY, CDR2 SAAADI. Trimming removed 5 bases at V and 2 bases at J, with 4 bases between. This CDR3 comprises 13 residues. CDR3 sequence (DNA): TGCGCCAGCAGTAATGCTGGGGCCAACGTCCTGACTTTC. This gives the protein CASSNAGANVLTF.

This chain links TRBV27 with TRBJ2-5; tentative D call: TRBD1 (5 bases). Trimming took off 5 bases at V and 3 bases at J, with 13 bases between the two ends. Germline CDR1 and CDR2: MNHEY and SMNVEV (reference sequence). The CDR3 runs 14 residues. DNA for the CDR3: TGTGCCAGCAGTCGAGACAGAAGGGAAGAGACCCAGTACTTC. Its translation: CASSRDRREETQYF.

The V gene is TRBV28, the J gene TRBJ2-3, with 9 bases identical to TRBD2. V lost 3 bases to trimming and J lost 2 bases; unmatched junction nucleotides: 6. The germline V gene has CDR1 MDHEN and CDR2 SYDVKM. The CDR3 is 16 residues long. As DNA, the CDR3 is TGTGCCAGCAGTTTTTGGGGGACTAGCCTCACAGATACGCAGTATTTT. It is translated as CASSFWGTSLTDTQYF.

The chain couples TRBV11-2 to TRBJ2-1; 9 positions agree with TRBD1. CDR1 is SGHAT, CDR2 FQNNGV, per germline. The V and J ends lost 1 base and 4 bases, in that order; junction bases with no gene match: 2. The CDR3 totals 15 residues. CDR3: CASSLGTGAYNEQFF. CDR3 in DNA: TGTGCCAGCAGCTTAGGGACAGGGGCTTACAATGAGCAGTTCTTC.

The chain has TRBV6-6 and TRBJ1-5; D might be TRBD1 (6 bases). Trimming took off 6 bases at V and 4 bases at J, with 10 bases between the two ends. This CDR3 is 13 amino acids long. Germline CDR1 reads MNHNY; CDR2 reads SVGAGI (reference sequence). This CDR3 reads CASRTGWNQPQHF. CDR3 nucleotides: TGTGCCAGCAGGACAGGTTGGAATCAGCCCCAGCATTTT.

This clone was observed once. The CDR3 region has the DNA TGTGCCAGCAGTGGGGGTTTTGGCCGAGGGGCAACTAATGAAAAACTGTTTTTT. This encodes CASSGGFGRGATNEKLFF. The rearrangement links TRBV6-1 to TRBJ1-4, with D possibly matching TRBD1 (5 bases). The V gene lost 4 bases and the J gene lost 0 bases, with 18 bases spanning the gap. Germline-derived CDR1 and CDR2 are MNHNS and SASEGT. CDR3 length: 18 amino acids.

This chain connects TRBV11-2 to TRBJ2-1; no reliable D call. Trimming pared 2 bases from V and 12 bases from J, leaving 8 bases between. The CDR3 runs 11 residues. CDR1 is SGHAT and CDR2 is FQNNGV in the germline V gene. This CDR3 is CASSLQHGQFF. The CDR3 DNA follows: TGTGCCAGCAGCTTACAACACGGGCAGTTCTTC. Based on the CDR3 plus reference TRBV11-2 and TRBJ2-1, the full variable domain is EAGVAQSPRYKIIEKRQSVAFWCNPISGHATLYWYQQILGQGPKLLIQFQNNGVVDDSQLPKDRFSAERLKGVDSTLKIQPAKLEDSAVYLCASSLQHGQFFGPGTRLTVL.

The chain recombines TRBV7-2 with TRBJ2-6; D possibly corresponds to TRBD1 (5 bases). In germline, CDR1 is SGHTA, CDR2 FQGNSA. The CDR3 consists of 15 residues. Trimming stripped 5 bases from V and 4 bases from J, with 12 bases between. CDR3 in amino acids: CASSPLGAGANVLTF. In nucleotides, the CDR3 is TGTGCCAGCAGCCCCCTTGGGGCAGGGGCCAACGTCCTGACTTTC. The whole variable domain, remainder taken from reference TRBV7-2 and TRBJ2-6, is GAGVSQSPSNKVTEKGKDVELRCDPISGHTALYWYRQSLGQGLEFLIYFQGNSAPDKSGLPSDRFSAERTGGSVSTLTIQRTQQEDSAVYLCASSPLGAGANVLTFGAGSRLTVL.

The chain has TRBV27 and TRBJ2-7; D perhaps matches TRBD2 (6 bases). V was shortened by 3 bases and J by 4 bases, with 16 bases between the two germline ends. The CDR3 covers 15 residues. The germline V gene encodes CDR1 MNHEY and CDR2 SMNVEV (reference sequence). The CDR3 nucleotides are TGTGCCAGCAGTTTTGCGGCGGGAAGTAGGTACGAGCAGTACTTC. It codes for CASSFAAGSRYEQYF.

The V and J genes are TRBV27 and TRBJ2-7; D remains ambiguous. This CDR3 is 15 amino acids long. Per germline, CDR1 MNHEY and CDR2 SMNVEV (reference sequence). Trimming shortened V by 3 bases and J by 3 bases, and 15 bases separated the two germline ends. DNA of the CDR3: TGTGCCAGCAGTTTTGGGTCTTCCTCCTTCTACGAGCAGTACTTC. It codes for CASSFGSSSFYEQYF.